This T cell receptor beta chain was documented in a study of memory CD4+ T cells and cytomegalovirus serostatus. The sort gate was single viable CD3+CD4+CD8-CD45RO+ cells for memory CD4+ T cells. Per germline, CDR1 MNHEY and CDR2 SMNVEV (reference sequence). V lost 6 bases and J 2 bases, leaving 17 bases between the germline ends. This CDR3 has 16 residues. The repertoire was sequenced with immunoSEQ multiplex PCR; TCRdb's copy has only in-frame clones and lacks some. The sample has roughly 50,000 clones, roughly 84% seen once; the top ten hold 0.5%. This sequence was found in an adult in good health and CMV-seronegative. Some clones in this sample may be carry-over from other donors' samples. The specimen was memory CD4+ T cells from blood. The gene calls are TRBV27 and TRBJ2-1; D not resolved. CDR3 coding DNA: TGTGCCAGCAGCGTCGTAGGGCAAGCGCCCTACAATGAGCAGTTCTTC. Translating it yields CASSVVGQAPYNEQFF.